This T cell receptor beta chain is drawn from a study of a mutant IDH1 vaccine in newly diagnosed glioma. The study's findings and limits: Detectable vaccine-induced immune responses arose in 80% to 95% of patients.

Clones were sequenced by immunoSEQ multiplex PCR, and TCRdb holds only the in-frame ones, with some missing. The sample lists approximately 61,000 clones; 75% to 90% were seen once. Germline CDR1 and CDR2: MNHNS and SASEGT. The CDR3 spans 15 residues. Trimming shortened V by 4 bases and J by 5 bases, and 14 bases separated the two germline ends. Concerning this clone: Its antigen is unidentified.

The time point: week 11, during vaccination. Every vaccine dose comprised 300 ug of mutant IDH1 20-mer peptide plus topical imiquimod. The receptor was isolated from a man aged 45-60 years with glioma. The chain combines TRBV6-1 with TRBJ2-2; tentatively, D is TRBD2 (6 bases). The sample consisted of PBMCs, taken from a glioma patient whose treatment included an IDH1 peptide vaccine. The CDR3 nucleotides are TGTGCCAGCAGTGTATCGGGGGTTAGAACCGGGGAGCTGTTTTTT. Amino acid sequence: CASSVSGVRTGELFF.